Given below is one TCR beta chain in context. What it binds is not known. This entry comes from a study of cytomegalovirus exposure and HLA in healthy donors. General observations from the study: The presence/absence work took it that sequencing depth was about the same across donors.

PCR used 60 Vbeta primers and 13 Jbeta primers. Sequencing was performed with immunoSEQ multiplex PCR; in TCRdb, only in-frame clones are kept and a portion is missing. The sample records approximately 220,000 clones, less than 80% being singletons. The V gene lost 1 base and the J gene lost 5 bases, with 16 bases spanning the gap. This CDR3 has 16 residues. Germline-derived CDR1 and CDR2 are PRHDT and FYEKMQ (reference sequence). The sample taken for sequencing was PBMCs. The TCR was taken from a girl aged 2-10 years in good health and CMV-seronegative. The rearrangement uses TRBV13 and TRBJ2-3; TRBD2 is a possible D gene (6 bases). This CDR3 is CASSLVLGGAGDTQYF. In DNA form, the CDR3 reads TGTGCCAGCAGCTTAGTTTTGGGCGGGGCCGGAGATACGCAGTATTTT. The entire variable domain, with the rest obtained from reference TRBV13 and TRBJ2-3, is as follows: AAGVIQSPRHLIKEKRETATLKCYPIPRHDTVYWYQQGPGQDPQFLISFYEKMQSDKGSIPDRFSAQQFSDYHSELNMSSLELGDSALYFCASSLVLGGAGDTQYFGPGTRLTVL.